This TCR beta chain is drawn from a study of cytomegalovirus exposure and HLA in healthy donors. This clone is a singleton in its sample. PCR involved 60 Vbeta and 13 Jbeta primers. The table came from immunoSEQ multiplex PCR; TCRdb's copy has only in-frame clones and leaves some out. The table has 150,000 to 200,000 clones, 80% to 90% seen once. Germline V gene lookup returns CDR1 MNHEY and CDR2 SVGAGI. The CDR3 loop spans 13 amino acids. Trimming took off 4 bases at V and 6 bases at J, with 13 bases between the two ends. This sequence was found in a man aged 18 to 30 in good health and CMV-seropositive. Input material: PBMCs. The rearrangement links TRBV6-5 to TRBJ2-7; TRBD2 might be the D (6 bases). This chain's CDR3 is CASSFSWGGEQYF. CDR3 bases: TGTGCCAGCAGTTTCTCTTGGGGAGGCGAGCAGTACTTC.